Given below is one T cell receptor (beta chain) in context. Its antigen is still unknown. Measured with immunoSEQ multiplex PCR; TCRdb has only the in-frame clones, and not every one. The data contain around 90,000 clones, roughly 93% of them singletons. This specimen belongs to a study of graft-versus-host responses after intestinal transplantation. As for the study in general: Anti-thymocyte globulin induction was given to all recipients, followed by tacrolimus and steroids for roughly 3 years. Study findings and constraints: Recipient marrow held GvH clones, some first seen in ileum or blood. Early after transplant, HvG clones declined as circulating GvH clones peaked.

CDR3 length: 13 residues. V lost 4 bases, J lost 8 bases, and 12 bases lay in between. Germline assignment: CDR1 SGHTA and CDR2 FQGNSA. This sequence was found in a human donor who was the organ donor for an intestinal transplant. The specimen was unstimulated CD4+ T cells sorted from spleen or lymph node cells, collected before transplant. The gene calls are TRBV7-2 and TRBJ1-3; no reliable D call. CDR3: CASSSQYGDTIYF. CDR3 nucleotides: TGTGCCAGCAGCTCCCAGTATGGGGACACCATATATTTT.